One T cell receptor beta chain is described in this entry. This sample is part of a study of PD-1 blockade in classical Hodgkin lymphoma. The repertoire was sequenced with immunoSEQ multiplex PCR; TCRdb's copy has only in-frame clones and lacks some. The sample has approximately 25,000 clones, around 84% seen once. The patients all showed relapse after autologous stem cell transplantation, while their brentuximab vedotin exposure varied. Isolation of CD4+ T cells from thawed PBMCs was performed by magnetic negative selection. Complete response, partial response or progressive disease were the best responses. V was trimmed by 4 bases and J by 0 bases, leaving 13 bases between them. The CDR3 has 15 amino acids. Germline-derived CDR1 and CDR2 are SGHRS and YFSETQ.

The sequence derives from a human donor with classical Hodgkin lymphoma. The starting material was CD4+ T cells from blood, obtained at baseline. The rearrangement joins TRBV5-1 to TRBJ1-1; tentative D call: TRBD1 (6 bases). CDR3: CASSQGHGMNTEAFF. In nucleotides, the CDR3 is TGCGCCAGCAGCCAGGGACACGGCATGAACACTGAAGCTTTCTTT.